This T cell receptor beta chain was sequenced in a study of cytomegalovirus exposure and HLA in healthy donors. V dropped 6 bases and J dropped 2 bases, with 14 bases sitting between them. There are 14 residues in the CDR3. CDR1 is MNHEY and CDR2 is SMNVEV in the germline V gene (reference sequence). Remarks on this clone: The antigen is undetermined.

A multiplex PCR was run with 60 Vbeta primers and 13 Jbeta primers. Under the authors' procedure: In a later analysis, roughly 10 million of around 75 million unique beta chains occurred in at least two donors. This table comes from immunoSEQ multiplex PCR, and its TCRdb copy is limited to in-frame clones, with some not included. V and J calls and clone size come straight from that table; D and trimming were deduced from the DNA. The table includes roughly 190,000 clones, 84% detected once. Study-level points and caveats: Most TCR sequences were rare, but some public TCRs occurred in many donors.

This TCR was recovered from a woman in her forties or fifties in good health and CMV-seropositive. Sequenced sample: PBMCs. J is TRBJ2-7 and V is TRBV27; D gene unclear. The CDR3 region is CASRSSLYTYEQYF. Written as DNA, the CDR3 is TGTGCCAGCAGATCGTCCCTATATACCTACGAGCAGTACTTC.